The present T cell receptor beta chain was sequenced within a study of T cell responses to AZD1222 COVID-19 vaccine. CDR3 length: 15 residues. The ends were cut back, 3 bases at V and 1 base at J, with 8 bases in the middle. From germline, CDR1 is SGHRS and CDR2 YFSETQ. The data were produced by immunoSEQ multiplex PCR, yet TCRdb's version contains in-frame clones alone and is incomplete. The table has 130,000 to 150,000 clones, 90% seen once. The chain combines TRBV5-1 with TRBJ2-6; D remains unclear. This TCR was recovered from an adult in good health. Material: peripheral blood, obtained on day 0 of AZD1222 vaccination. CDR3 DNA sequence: TGCGCCAGCAGCTCTTCTGGTTCTGGGGCCAACGTCCTGACTTTC. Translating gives CASSSSGSGANVLTF.